The 20 T cell receptor beta chains below were found in one sample sequenced in a study of T-cell reconstitution after alpha-beta-depleted transplantation in children. Unique molecular identifiers were incorporated when the TCRbeta library was constructed. TCRdb analysed the PCR reads with MiXCR anew, one entry per CDR3 protein. This sample carries around 270,000 distinct CDR3 sequences, 7.5% to 9% of them seen once, and the ten largest clones take about 9.1%. These TCRs are of unknown antigen specificity. General study findings and limits: Most T-cell counts and diversity one year after the transplant came from T cells that were newly produced.

The sequences come from peripheral blood, collected 360 days after TCRalphabeta/CD19-depleted stem cell transplant. Every receptor here comes from a female patient aged 2 to 10 who had a stem cell transplant for Fanconi anemia, so the T cells may come from the graft donor.

This clonotype was detected many times. The chain links TRBV5-1 to TRBJ1-6; TRBD1 might be the D (5 bases). Trimming took 5 bases from V and 10 from J, leaving 16 bases between them. Germline V lookup: CDR1 SGHRS, CDR2 YFSETQ. The CDR3 consists of 14 residues. The CDR3 loop reads CASRTVAGASPLHF. CDR3 DNA: TGCGCCAGCAGAACGGTGGCTGGGGCCTCACCCCTCCACTTT.

This clonotype was detected a few times. This chain uses TRBV3-1 with TRBJ2-5; a possible D gene is TRBD1 (6 bases). CDR1 is LGHDT, CDR2 YNNKEL, per germline (reference sequence). V lost 1 base, J lost 7 bases, and 16 bases lay in between. The CDR3 totals 15 residues. CDR3 loop: CASSQGEQGSGTQYF. CDR3 in DNA: TGTGCCAGCAGCCAAGGTGAACAGGGTTCGGGGACCCAGTACTTC.

The chain has TRBV4-1 and TRBJ2-1; 9 bases agree with TRBD1. V dropped 0 bases and J dropped 8; count of bases not matched to a gene: 5. The CDR3 spans 15 residues. Per germline, CDR1 MGHRA and CDR2 YSYEKL. The CDR3 region is CASSQDGTGIDEQFF. Written as DNA, the CDR3 is TGCGCCAGCAGCCAAGACGGGACAGGGATCGATGAGCAGTTCTTC.

The rearrangement links TRBV4-2 to TRBJ2-2; D is unclear. Deletions cut 1 base from V and 3 bases from J, with 12 bases between. CDR3 length: 16 amino acids. CDR1 and CDR2 (germline): LGHNA, YNFKEQ. The CDR3 DNA follows: TGTGCCAGCAGCCAAGTTTTACGGGTTGACACCGGGGAGCTGTTTTTT. The encoded protein is CASSQVLRVDTGELFF.

This clonotype turned up a few times. The V and J genes are TRBV11-2 and TRBJ1-2; TRBD1 is a possible D gene (6 bases). Trimming removed 1 base from V and 4 bases from J, with 13 bases in between. This CDR3 contains 15 residues. The V gene's germline CDR1 is SGHAT and CDR2 FQNNGV. The CDR3, as DNA: TGTGCCAGCAGCTTAGCCGGGGGCGGTCCCTATGGCTACACCTTC. Protein: CASSLAGGGPYGYTF. The whole variable domain, remainder taken from reference TRBV11-2 and TRBJ1-2, is EAGVAQSPRYKIIEKRQSVAFWCNPISGHATLYWYQQILGQGPKLLIQFQNNGVVDDSQLPKDRFSAERLKGVDSTLKIQPAKLEDSAVYLCASSLAGGGPYGYTFGSGTRLTVV.

This clonotype was detected a few times. The chain combines TRBV4-1 with TRBJ1-5; a possible D gene is TRBD1 (5 bases). V lost 4 bases and J 0 bases, leaving 19 bases between the germline ends. This CDR3 has 18 amino acids. Germline CDR1 is MGHRA and CDR2 is YSYEKL. CDR3 nucleotides: TGCGCCAGCAGCCGGGTTACAGGCGCTTCTTATAGCAATCAGCCCCAGCATTTT. It encodes CASSRVTGASYSNQPQHF.

This clonotype was observed at least ten times. The rearrangement uses TRBV20-1 and TRBJ2-7; D is unclear. The germline V and J ends were trimmed by 6 bases and 5 bases, with 11 bases remaining between them. CDR3 length: 11 amino acids. CDR1 and CDR2 (germline): DFQATT, SNEGSKA (reference sequence). CDR3 amino acids: CSAVSEDEQYF. CDR3 nucleotide sequence: TGCAGTGCGGTCAGTGAGGACGAGCAGTACTTC.

This clonotype was counted ten times or more. The chain carries TRBV5-4 and TRBJ2-7; 9 nucleotides agree with TRBD2. V dropped 1 base and J dropped 1; count of bases not matched to a gene: 3. Germline values: CDR1 SGHNT, CDR2 YYREEE (reference sequence). The CDR3 runs 15 residues. CDR3 protein: CASSLSAGGSYEQYF. DNA for the CDR3: TGTGCCAGCAGCTTGTCAGCGGGGGGATCCTACGAGCAGTACTTC.

At least ten counts were recorded for this clonotype. The chain joins TRBV19 to TRBJ2-3; D ambiguous. Germline loops: CDR1 LNHDA, CDR2 SQIVND (reference sequence). V was pared by 11 bases and J by 3 bases, with 15 bases between. CDR3 size: 13 residues. The CDR3 here is CAARPSATDTQYF. In DNA, the CDR3 is TGTGCCGCTCGGCCCAGCGCTACAGATACGCAGTATTTT.

In its sample, this clonotype was seen many times. This chain uses TRBV15 with TRBJ2-3, with TRBD2 as a possible D gene (6 bases). Germline V gives CDR1 LNHNV, CDR2 YYDKDF (reference sequence). V was trimmed by 3 bases and J by 2 bases, leaving 21 bases between them. The CDR3 is 18 amino acids. The CDR3 spells CATSSGPGTLKNTDTQYF. In nucleotides, the CDR3 is TGTGCCACCAGCAGTGGACCTGGGACTCTCAAAAACACAGATACGCAGTATTTT.

This clonotype was seen more than once but under ten times. The V gene is TRBV27, the J gene TRBJ2-7; D perhaps matches TRBD1 (6 bases). V lost 2 bases and J lost 4, with 15 bases in between. Germline V gene sequence: CDR1 MNHEY, CDR2 SMNVEV (reference sequence). This CDR3 has 15 residues. The CDR3: CASSLQARGWYEQYF. In DNA form, the CDR3 reads TGTGCCAGCAGTTTACAAGCCAGGGGATGGTACGAGCAGTACTTC.

The chain joins TRBV5-4 to TRBJ1-1; 9 nucleotides match TRBD1. Germline loops: CDR1 SGHNT, CDR2 YYREEE (reference sequence). Germline trimming cut 2 bases from V and 6 bases from J; bases unmatched to any gene: 14. This CDR3 spans 17 amino acids. The DNA of the CDR3 is TGTGCCAGCAGCTTTGACAGGGGGGCGGACTGGGGCGCTGAAGCTTTCTTT. This translates into CASSFDRGADWGAEAFF.

This clonotype was seen ten or more times. The chain recombines TRBV15 with TRBJ2-3; TRBD2 agrees at 9 bases. Trimming removed 0 bases from V and 2 bases from J; junction bases left unmatched: 6. Per germline, CDR1 LNHNV and CDR2 YYDKDF (reference sequence). CDR3 length: 17 residues. The CDR3, as DNA: TGTGCCACCAGCAGAGATTTCCTAGCGGGGTCCACAGATACGCAGTATTTT. Protein product: CATSRDFLAGSTDTQYF.

This clonotype was seen repeatedly, ten times or more. The DNA for the CDR3 is TGCAGTGCTAGCGAACTAGCCAAAAACATTCAGTACTTC. This encodes CSASELAKNIQYF. The chain links TRBV20-1 to TRBJ2-4; D uncertain. Trimming left V 3 bases short and J 0 bases short, with 6 bases between. CDR1 is DFQATT, CDR2 SNEGSKA, per germline (reference sequence). This CDR3 is 13 amino acids long.

This clonotype showed up many times. CDR3 DNA: TGCAGTGCTAGTGTACTAGCGGGGGGCTCCTACAATGAGCAGTTCTTC. This translates into CSASVLAGGSYNEQFF. The J gene is TRBJ2-1, the V gene TRBV20-1, with 12 bases matching TRBD2. The CDR3 contains 16 residues. Germline V gene data show CDR1 as DFQATT and CDR2 as SNEGSKA (reference sequence). After removal of 3 bases from V and 0 bases from J, the junction contained 3 bases not matched to a gene.

The V gene is TRBV9, the J gene TRBJ2-7; D perhaps matches TRBD1 (8 bases). Trimming stripped 0 bases from V and 2 bases from J, with 12 bases between. The CDR3 has 15 amino acids. In germline, CDR1 is SGDLS, CDR2 YYNGEE. The CDR3: CASSVGTGRAYEQYF. CDR3 sequence (DNA): TGTGCCAGCAGCGTAGGGACAGGGAGGGCCTACGAGCAGTACTTC.

In its sample, this clonotype was seen many times. The V and J genes are TRBV29-1 and TRBJ1-1; D is ambiguous. V shed 8 bases and J shed 4 bases, with 11 bases lying between them. CDR3 length: 11 residues. Germline lookup yields CDR1 SQVTM and CDR2 ANQGSEA. The CDR3 region has the DNA TGCAGCTGGAGGGCTTCCACTGAAGCTTTCTTT. It is translated as CSWRASTEAFF. Full variable domain (missing parts from reference TRBV29-1 and TRBJ1-1): SAVISQKPSRDICQRGTSLTIQCQVDSQVTMMFWYRQQPGQSLTLIATANQGSEATYESGFVIDKFPISRPNLTFSTLTVSNMSPEDSSIYLCSWRASTEAFFGQGTRLTVV.

This clonotype was detected many times. The V gene is TRBV12-3 or TRBV12-4, the J gene TRBJ2-5; 16 bases fit TRBD2. The V and J ends lost 6 bases and 3 bases, in that order; junction bases with no gene match: 10. The CDR3 totals 18 residues. The CDR3 sequence: CASRRPGLAGGYEETQYF. CDR3 nucleotides: TGTGCCAGCAGGCGTCCGGGACTAGCGGGAGGGTACGAAGAGACCCAGTACTTC.

Ten or more counts support this clonotype. This sequence joins TRBV12-3 or TRBV12-4 and TRBJ2-4; D possibly uses TRBD1 or TRBD2 (5 bases each). V lost 8 bases, J lost 9 bases, and 14 bases lay in between. This CDR3 has 12 amino acids. CDR3 bases: TGTGCCAGCCACGAGGGGACGGGCATTCAGTACTTC. Protein: CASHEGTGIQYF.

In its sample, this clonotype was seen many times. This sequence joins TRBV20-1 and TRBJ2-2, with TRBD2 matching 7 bases. There are 20 residues in the CDR3. V was pared by 0 bases and J by 2 bases, with 18 bases of the junction left unmatched. The germline V gene encodes CDR1 DFQATT and CDR2 SNEGSKA (reference sequence). The CDR3 region has the DNA TGCAGTGCTAGAGATTTCACTAGCGCAAACCTACAAGACAACACCGGGGAGCTGTTTTTT. This translates into CSARDFTSANLQDNTGELFF.